The rows below give T cell receptor beta chains drawn from one sample of a study of blood T cell repertoires in COVID-19. Data came from immunoSEQ multiplex PCR; TCRdb stores just in-frame clones and leaves some out. The data contain some 200,000 clones, about 85% of them singletons. Sequencing used PBMCs or T cells enriched from blood (not recorded which). These receptors all stem from a woman between 25 and 40 years old who had recovered from COVID-19. The CDR3 runs from the conserved cysteine through the conserved F or W. The D gene is left open where the match is weak. Rows may omit the clone size; those that give it use once, few, many or a size class.

clone size: NA; V gene: TRBV7-8; D gene: TRBD1; J gene: TRBJ2-2; CDR3 DNA: TGTGCCAGCAGCAATCGACAGGGGATCGGGGAGCTGTTTTTT; CDR3 protein: CASSNRQGIGELFF
clone size: NA; V gene: TRBV7-9; D gene: NA; J gene: TRBJ1-2; CDR3 DNA: TGTGCCAGCAGCTTAGCGGAAACAGATTATGGCTACACCTTC; CDR3 protein: CASSLAETDYGYTF
clone size: NA; V gene: TRBV19; D gene: TRBD1; J gene: TRBJ1-1; CDR3 DNA: TGTGCCACTAAGACAGGGAAGGGTGTGAACACTGAAGCTTTCTTT; CDR3 protein: CATKTGKGVNTEAFF
clone size: NA; V gene: TRBV9; D gene: TRBD2; J gene: TRBJ2-7; CDR3 DNA: TGTGCCAGCAGCCCAAGACTAGCGGGAGTTTCCTACGAGCAGTACTTC; CDR3 protein: CASSPRLAGVSYEQYF
clone size: NA; V gene: TRBV14; D gene: NA; J gene: TRBJ2-4; CDR3 DNA: TGTGCCAGCAGCCAAGTCGGTCACCTAAACATTCAGTACTTC; CDR3 protein: CASSQVGHLNIQYF
clone size: NA; V gene: TRBV6-5; D gene: NA; J gene: TRBJ1-5; CDR3 DNA: TGTGCCAGCAGTCTTCCGGTCAGCAATCAGCCCCAGCATTTT; CDR3 protein: CASSLPVSNQPQHF
clone size: NA; V gene: TRBV24-1; D gene: TRBD1; J gene: TRBJ1-5; CDR3 DNA: TGTGCCACCAGTTTAGGGACAGGTGGGGGTCAGCCCCAGCATTTT; CDR3 protein: CATSLGTGGGQPQHF
clone size: NA; V gene: TRBV4-3; D gene: TRBD1; J gene: TRBJ1-1; CDR3 DNA: TGCGCCAGCAGCCAAGCGGGGACAGGCCGTGACGGTGAAGCTTTCTTT; CDR3 protein: CASSQAGTGRDGEAFF
clone size: once; V gene: TRBV2; D gene: NA; J gene: TRBJ1-1; CDR3 DNA: TGTGCCTTCAGAATGAACACTGAAGCTTTCTTT; CDR3 protein: CAFRMNTEAFF
clone size: NA; V gene: TRBV5-1; D gene: NA; J gene: TRBJ1-1; CDR3 DNA: TGCGCCAGCAGCTTGGGGTCGGTTCCGAGTAACACTGAAGCTTTCTTT; CDR3 protein: CASSLGSVPSNTEAFF
clone size: NA; V gene: TRBV12-3/TRBV12-4; D gene: NA; J gene: TRBJ2-1; CDR3 DNA: TGTGCCAGCAGTTTAGGTGTAGCCAATGAGCAGTTCTTC; CDR3 protein: CASSLGVANEQFF
clone size: NA; V gene: TRBV5-8; D gene: TRBD1; J gene: TRBJ2-1; CDR3 DNA: TGTGCCAGCAGCTTGGAAGGGGGCGCCTACAATGAGCAGTTCTTC; CDR3 protein: CASSLEGGAYNEQFF
clone size: NA; V gene: TRBV27; D gene: NA; J gene: TRBJ1-6; CDR3 DNA: TGTGCCAGCAGTAAGGGCCGCGGGGGATATAATTCACCCCTCCACTTT; CDR3 protein: CASSKGRGGYNSPLHF
clone size: NA; V gene: TRBV4-2; D gene: TRBD2; J gene: TRBJ2-2; CDR3 DNA: TGTGCCAGCAGCCAAGGTACCGGGGGTAGCGGGAGGAACACCGGGGAGCTGTTTTTT; CDR3 protein: CASSQGTGGSGRNTGELFF
clone size: NA; V gene: TRBV5-1; D gene: NA; J gene: TRBJ1-3; CDR3 DNA: TGCGCCAGCAGCTTGACGCCAGGGCGTTTAAGCGCTGGAAACACCATATATTTT; CDR3 protein: CASSLTPGRLSAGNTIYF
clone size: NA; V gene: TRBV10-3; D gene: TRBD1; J gene: TRBJ1-2; CDR3 DNA: TGTGCCACAAAGGACAGGGAGGGATTGGTGTATGGCTACACCTTC; CDR3 protein: CATKDREGLVYGYTF
clone size: NA; V gene: TRBV29-1; D gene: TRBD1; J gene: TRBJ1-3; CDR3 DNA: TGCAGCGTCGGGACAGGGGAAGGGGGTCTCAGTTTT; CDR3 protein: CSVGTGEGGLSF
clone size: NA; V gene: TRBV4-2; D gene: NA; J gene: TRBJ1-4; CDR3 DNA: TGTGCCAGCAGTACGAAGGGGGTTAATGAAAAACTGTTTTTT; CDR3 protein: CASSTKGVNEKLFF
clone size: NA; V gene: TRBV27; D gene: TRBD1; J gene: TRBJ1-2; CDR3 DNA: TGTGCCAGCAGTACCCGGGACAGGGTCCTTGGCTACACCTTC; CDR3 protein: CASSTRDRVLGYTF
clone size: NA; V gene: TRBV5-1; D gene: NA; J gene: TRBJ1-5; CDR3 DNA: TGCGCCAGCAGTTCGAACCTAGATCAGCCCCAGCATTTT; CDR3 protein: CASSSNLDQPQHF
clone size: NA; V gene: TRBV18; D gene: TRBD1; J gene: TRBJ1-2; CDR3 DNA: TGTGCCAGCTCACTGGACAGGGCCTCTCCGAGGGGTGGCTACACCTTC; CDR3 protein: CASSLDRASPRGGYTF